Each of the 5 T cell receptor beta chains below was sequenced from the same sample in a study of blood T cells in healthy people across ages. A second about 7 to 11 cycle PCR used barcoded and J-beta primers. TCRdb redid the calling of the 5' RACE reads with MiXCR, one entry per CDR3 protein. The data contain more than 1.4 million distinct CDR3 sequences, 35% to 45% of them seen just once; the ten biggest clones take up 7.9%. The sample consisted of blood. These receptors all stem from a woman under 30 in good health.

The CDR3 nucleotides are TGCAGCGTTGAAGACCGGGACAGGGCCTACAATGAGCAGTACTTC. This translates into CSVEDRDRAYNEQYF. V and J are TRBV29-1 and TRBJ2-7, with 9 nucleotides matching TRBD1. J lost 7 bases, V lost 0 bases, and 10 bases had no gene match. The CDR3 consists of 15 residues. Germline CDR1 reads SQVTM; CDR2 reads ANQGSEA.

The rearrangement joins TRBV2 to TRBJ2-5; tentatively, D is TRBD2 (6 bases). The CDR3 sequence is 16 residues long. Germline V gene data show CDR1 as SNHLY and CDR2 as FYNNEI. With 6 bases removed from V and 1 base from J, the gap between germline ends came to 18 bases. CDR3 in DNA: TGTGCCAGCAGACTGGGTAGCGGAACCTCCCAAGAGACCCAGTACTTC. Its translation is CASRLGSGTSQETQYF.

This clonotype turned up a few times. The genes are TRBV6-5 and TRBJ1-5; D may be TRBD1 (5 bases). CDR3 length: 15 residues. The V end lost 2 bases, the J end lost 3 bases, and 11 bases lay between the germline ends. CDR1 is MNHEY and CDR2 is SVGAGI in the germline V gene. CDR3 protein: CASSYRQGLNQPQHF. CDR3 DNA sequence: TGTGCCAGCAGTTACCGGCAGGGACTCAATCAGCCCCAGCATTTT.

The table lists this clonotype with a few counts. This chain links TRBV12-3 or TRBV12-4 with TRBJ2-1; maybe TRBD2 (6 bases). The CDR3 is 17 residues long. The ends were cut back, 7 bases at V and 3 bases at J, with 22 bases in the middle. The CDR3: CASTLIRLAQYYNEQFF. The CDR3 DNA follows: TGTGCCAGCACTCTAATTCGCCTAGCGCAGTACTACAATGAGCAGTTCTTC.

The chain has TRBV6-5 and TRBJ1-2; TRBD1 might be the D (6 bases). The CDR3 extends over 15 amino acids. V lost 4 bases to trimming and J lost 10 bases, with 22 bases between them. CDR1 and CDR2 (germline): MNHEY, SVGAGI. The CDR3 sequence: CASSSPGDPGDAYTF. CDR3 nucleotides: TGTGCCAGCAGTTCCCCCGGGGATCCAGGGGACGCCTACACCTTC.